The 22 T cell receptor beta chains below come from one sample, sequenced in a study of CD8+CD57+ T cells in acquired aplastic anemia. Genomic DNA acted as the template from which TCR beta VDJ combination and CDR3 sequence profiling were carried out. TCRdb itself ran the reads through MiXCR, one entry per CDR3 protein. Here the sample spans about 180,000 distinct CDR3 sequences, roughly 48% being singletons. By flow cytometry, patients selected for sequencing had shown an expansion of CD8+CD57+ cells. The source material was sorted CD4+, CD8+, or CD8+CD57+ T cells (not recorded which) from PBMCs. Receptors were obtained from a human donor with aplastic anemia.

The V call is TRBV2, the J call TRBJ2-3, with 9 nucleotides matching TRBD2. The J segment lost 3 bases and the V segment lost 3 bases, leaving 1 base of the junction unmatched. Germline CDR1 and CDR2: SNHLY and FYNNEI. The CDR3 loop spans 14 amino acids. CDR3: CASSDAGGTDTQYF. In nucleotides, the CDR3 is TGTGCCAGCAGTGACGCGGGGGGGACAGATACGCAGTATTTT.

This clonotype was found many times. The chain is built from TRBV15 and TRBJ1-1; D remains ambiguous. The V gene's germline CDR1 is LNHNV and CDR2 YYDKDF (reference sequence). This CDR3 spans 12 amino acids. Trimming stripped 4 bases from V and 8 bases from J, with 11 bases between. DNA for the CDR3: TGTGCCACCAGCATCGACACCACGGAAGCTTTCTTT. Protein: CATSIDTTEAFF.

In DNA, the CDR3 is TGTGCCAGCAGCCGTCTGACAGGGTCGGGTGAAAAACTGTTTTTT. The encoded protein is CASSRLTGSGEKLFF. This chain uses TRBV5-6 with TRBJ1-4; 7 nucleotides line up with TRBD1. Trimming cost V 4 bases and J 7 bases; bases outside gene matches: 10. In germline, CDR1 is SGHDT, CDR2 YYEEEE. CDR3 length: 15 amino acids.

This chain joins TRBV11-2 and TRBJ2-1; D perhaps matches TRBD2 (5 bases). This CDR3 spans 16 amino acids. The germline V gene has CDR1 SGHAT and CDR2 FQNNGV. Trimming removed 1 base at V and 7 bases at J, with 17 bases between. CDR3 region: CASSLGSGLGLNEQFF. For the CDR3, the DNA is TGTGCCAGCAGCTTAGGGAGCGGTTTAGGGTTGAATGAGCAGTTCTTC.

On this clonotype itself: This may be a read error: a much more frequent sequence differs by one nucleotide. J is TRBJ2-1 and V is TRBV2; D perhaps matches TRBD1 (6 bases). Germline assignment: CDR1 SNHLY and CDR2 FYNNEI. This CDR3 region has 17 residues. CDR3 loop: CASSGFGTLSSHNEQFF. The CDR3 DNA reads as TGTGCCAGCAGTGGTTTTGGGACACTAAGCTCCCACAATGAGCAGTTCTTC.

This chain links TRBV11-2 with TRBJ2-2; D not certain. The ends were cut back, 5 bases at V and 9 bases at J, with 10 bases in the middle. CDR3 length: 12 residues. CDR1 SGHAT and CDR2 FQNNGV come from the germline V gene. The CDR3: CASSQGSRELFF. The CDR3 DNA sequence: TGTGCCAGCAGCCAAGGATCCCGGGAGCTGTTTTTT. Variable domain in full (rest from reference TRBV11-2 and TRBJ2-2): EAGVAQSPRYKIIEKRQSVAFWCNPISGHATLYWYQQILGQGPKLLIQFQNNGVVDDSQLPKDRFSAERLKGVDSTLKIQPAKLEDSAVYLCASSQGSRELFFGEGSRLTVL.

This sequence joins TRBV18 and TRBJ2-2; D call uncertain. Germline loops: CDR1 KGHSH, CDR2 LQKENI. Trimming left V 1 base short and J 6 bases short, with 12 bases between. The CDR3 runs to 15 residues. This CDR3 reads CASSPQGRGAGELFF. The CDR3 DNA reads as TGTGCCAGCTCACCACAGGGTCGTGGTGCCGGGGAGCTGTTTTTT.

CDR3 sequence (DNA): TGTGCCAGCAGTTTTAGGGGCGGTGGAATCGGCTACACCTTC. Protein: CASSFRGGGIGYTF. The chain is built from TRBV28 and TRBJ1-2; perhaps TRBD1 as D (5 bases). In germline, CDR1 is MDHEN, CDR2 SYDVKM. The V end was cut by 3 bases, the J end by 8 bases, with 16 bases between. The CDR3 covers 14 residues.

This clonotype has only a few counts. V and J are TRBV18 and TRBJ1-1, with 7 bases fitting TRBD1. Germline CDR1 KGHSH, CDR2 LQKENI. V trimming: 4 bases; J trimming: 3 bases; junction bases outside the gene matches: 2. This CDR3 spans 13 amino acids. The DNA for the CDR3 is TGTGCCAGCTCACAGACAGGGCACACTGAAGCTTTCTTT. Protein product: CASSQTGHTEAFF.

Many counts were recorded for this clonotype. The J gene is TRBJ2-1, the V gene TRBV2, with D maybe TRBD1 (5 bases). Germline V gene lookup returns CDR1 SNHLY and CDR2 FYNNEI. The CDR3 runs 14 residues. V was pared by 7 bases and J by 5 bases, with 15 bases between. Here the CDR3 DNA reads TGTGCCAGCAAAGGTCAGGGTGTAGACAATGAGCAGTTCTTC. Translation: CASKGQGVDNEQFF.

This sequence joins TRBV7-4 and TRBJ2-1, with D possibly TRBD2 on 6 matching bases. The germline V gene encodes CDR1 SGHVT and CDR2 SQSDAQ. CDR3 length equals 12 residues. The V and J ends lost 9 bases and 4 bases respectively, with 10 bases between them. CDR3 region: CASSGVYNEQFF. The CDR3 coding sequence is TGTGCCAGTAGCGGTGTTTACAATGAGCAGTTCTTC.

Remarks on this clonotype: A read error may explain this, as a much larger clone is one base away. The rearrangement uses TRBV6-1 and TRBJ1-5; D gene ambiguous. The CDR3 has 14 residues. The V end was cut by 8 bases, the J end by 0 bases, with 11 bases between. Germline V CDR1 and CDR2: MNHNS, SASEGT. The CDR3 region has the DNA TGTGCCAGCGGCCTCAGATATAGCAATCAGCCCCAGCATTTT. It is translated as CASGLRYSNQPQHF.

This clonotype has a count of ten or more. The J gene is TRBJ1-1, the V gene TRBV5-1, with D tentatively TRBD1 (6 bases). Trimming took off 2 bases at V and 3 bases at J, with 14 bases between the two ends. The CDR3 totals 15 residues. The germline V gene encodes CDR1 SGHRS and CDR2 YFSETQ. CDR3 in DNA: TGCGCCAGCAGCTTCGTAGGGGGGACGTACACTGAAGCTTTCTTT. This gives the protein CASSFVGGTYTEAFF.

This chain uses TRBV10-3 with TRBJ1-1, with 8 bases lining up with TRBD1. J was trimmed by 3 bases and V by 10 bases; bases with no gene match: 7. Per germline, CDR1 ENHRY and CDR2 SYGVKD. CDR3 size: 13 residues. CDR3 DNA sequence: TGTGCCACCACGGACAGGGTGGACACTGAAGCTTTCTTT. Protein: CATTDRVDTEAFF.

CDR3 DNA: TGTGCTAGTGGTATGGGGAACACAGATACGCAGTATTTT. Its protein product is CASGMGNTDTQYF. This chain links TRBV12-5 with TRBJ2-3; no reliable D call. V lost 5 bases to trimming and J lost 2 bases, with 8 bases between them. The CDR3 consists of 13 residues. The germline CDR1 and CDR2 sequences are LGHNT and FRNRAP.

The rearrangement uses TRBV19 and TRBJ2-1; 9 bases agree with TRBD2. Trimming removed 9 bases from V and 6 bases from J; junction bases left unmatched: 9. Germline CDR1 reads LNHDA; CDR2 reads SQIVND (reference sequence). There are 14 residues in the CDR3. The CDR3 spells CASGSGRTVNEQFF. DNA of the CDR3: TGTGCCAGCGGGAGCGGGAGGACCGTCAATGAGCAGTTCTTC. The full variable domain, in which reference TRBV19 and TRBJ2-1 provide the parts outside the CDR3, is DGGITQSPKYLFRKEGQNVTLSCEQNLNHDAMYWYRQDPGQGLRLIYYSQIVNDFQKGDIAEGYSVSREKKESFPLTVTSAQKNPTAFYLCASGSGRTVNEQFFGPGTRLTVL.

This clonotype showed up many times. CDR3 DNA: TGTGCCAGCAGTTACAGGGACGGCGTAGAAGCTTTCTTT. Translating it yields CASSYRDGVEAFF. The chain recombines TRBV6-5 with TRBJ1-1; D may be TRBD1 (5 bases). The germline V gene encodes CDR1 MNHEY and CDR2 SVGAGI. The germline V and J ends were trimmed by 2 bases and 8 bases, with 12 bases remaining between them. The CDR3 spans 13 residues.

The rearrangement uses TRBV7-6 and TRBJ2-7, with 8 positions matching TRBD1. J lost 1 base, V lost 2 bases, and 4 bases had no gene match. Germline-derived CDR1 and CDR2 are SGHVS and FNYEAQ. This CDR3 spans 15 amino acids. As DNA, the CDR3 is TGTGCCAGCAGCTTATTAACAGGGGGATCCTACGAGCAGTACTTC. This codes for CASSLLTGGSYEQYF.

There are many counts of this clonotype. This chain joins TRBV27 and TRBJ1-6, with 7 bases lining up with TRBD1. Germline V CDR1 and CDR2: MNHEY, SMNVEV (reference sequence). The V segment lost 3 bases and the J segment 7 bases; nucleotides outside the gene matches: 3. This CDR3 region has 14 residues. CDR3 sequence reads: CASSLGQQNSPLHF. CDR3 bases: TGTGCCAGCAGTTTGGGACAGCAGAATTCACCCCTCCACTTT.

This clonotype has a handful of counts. The chain has TRBV11-2 and TRBJ2-4; 9 bases agree with TRBD2. Germline assignment: CDR1 SGHAT and CDR2 FQNNGV. The CDR3 has 17 residues. Germline trimming cut 1 base from V and 0 bases from J; bases unmatched to any gene: 4. In DNA form, the CDR3 reads TGTGCCAGCAGCTTAGGCGGACTAGCGATAGCCAAAAACATTCAGTACTTC. Translating it yields CASSLGGLAIAKNIQYF.

The genes are TRBV20-1 and TRBJ2-1; no clear D. The germline V gene has CDR1 DFQATT and CDR2 SNEGSKA (reference sequence). Trimming took off 0 bases at V and 9 bases at J, with 6 bases between the two ends. This CDR3 is 11 amino acids long. The CDR3 DNA reads TGCAGTGCTAGAGATCTTACTGAGCAGTTCTTC. This sequence encodes CSARDLTEQFF.

This clonotype was counted many times. The rearrangement links TRBV5-1 to TRBJ2-5; perhaps D is TRBD1 or TRBD2 (5 bases each). Between the trimmed V and J ends, which lost 1 base and 5 bases, there was a span of 15 bases. This CDR3 spans 15 amino acids. Per the germline V gene, CDR1 is SGHRS and CDR2 is YFSETQ. The CDR3 DNA is TGCGCCAGCAGCTTGCGTGGAAAAGAGGGGGAGACCCAGTACTTC. Translation: CASSLRGKEGETQYF.